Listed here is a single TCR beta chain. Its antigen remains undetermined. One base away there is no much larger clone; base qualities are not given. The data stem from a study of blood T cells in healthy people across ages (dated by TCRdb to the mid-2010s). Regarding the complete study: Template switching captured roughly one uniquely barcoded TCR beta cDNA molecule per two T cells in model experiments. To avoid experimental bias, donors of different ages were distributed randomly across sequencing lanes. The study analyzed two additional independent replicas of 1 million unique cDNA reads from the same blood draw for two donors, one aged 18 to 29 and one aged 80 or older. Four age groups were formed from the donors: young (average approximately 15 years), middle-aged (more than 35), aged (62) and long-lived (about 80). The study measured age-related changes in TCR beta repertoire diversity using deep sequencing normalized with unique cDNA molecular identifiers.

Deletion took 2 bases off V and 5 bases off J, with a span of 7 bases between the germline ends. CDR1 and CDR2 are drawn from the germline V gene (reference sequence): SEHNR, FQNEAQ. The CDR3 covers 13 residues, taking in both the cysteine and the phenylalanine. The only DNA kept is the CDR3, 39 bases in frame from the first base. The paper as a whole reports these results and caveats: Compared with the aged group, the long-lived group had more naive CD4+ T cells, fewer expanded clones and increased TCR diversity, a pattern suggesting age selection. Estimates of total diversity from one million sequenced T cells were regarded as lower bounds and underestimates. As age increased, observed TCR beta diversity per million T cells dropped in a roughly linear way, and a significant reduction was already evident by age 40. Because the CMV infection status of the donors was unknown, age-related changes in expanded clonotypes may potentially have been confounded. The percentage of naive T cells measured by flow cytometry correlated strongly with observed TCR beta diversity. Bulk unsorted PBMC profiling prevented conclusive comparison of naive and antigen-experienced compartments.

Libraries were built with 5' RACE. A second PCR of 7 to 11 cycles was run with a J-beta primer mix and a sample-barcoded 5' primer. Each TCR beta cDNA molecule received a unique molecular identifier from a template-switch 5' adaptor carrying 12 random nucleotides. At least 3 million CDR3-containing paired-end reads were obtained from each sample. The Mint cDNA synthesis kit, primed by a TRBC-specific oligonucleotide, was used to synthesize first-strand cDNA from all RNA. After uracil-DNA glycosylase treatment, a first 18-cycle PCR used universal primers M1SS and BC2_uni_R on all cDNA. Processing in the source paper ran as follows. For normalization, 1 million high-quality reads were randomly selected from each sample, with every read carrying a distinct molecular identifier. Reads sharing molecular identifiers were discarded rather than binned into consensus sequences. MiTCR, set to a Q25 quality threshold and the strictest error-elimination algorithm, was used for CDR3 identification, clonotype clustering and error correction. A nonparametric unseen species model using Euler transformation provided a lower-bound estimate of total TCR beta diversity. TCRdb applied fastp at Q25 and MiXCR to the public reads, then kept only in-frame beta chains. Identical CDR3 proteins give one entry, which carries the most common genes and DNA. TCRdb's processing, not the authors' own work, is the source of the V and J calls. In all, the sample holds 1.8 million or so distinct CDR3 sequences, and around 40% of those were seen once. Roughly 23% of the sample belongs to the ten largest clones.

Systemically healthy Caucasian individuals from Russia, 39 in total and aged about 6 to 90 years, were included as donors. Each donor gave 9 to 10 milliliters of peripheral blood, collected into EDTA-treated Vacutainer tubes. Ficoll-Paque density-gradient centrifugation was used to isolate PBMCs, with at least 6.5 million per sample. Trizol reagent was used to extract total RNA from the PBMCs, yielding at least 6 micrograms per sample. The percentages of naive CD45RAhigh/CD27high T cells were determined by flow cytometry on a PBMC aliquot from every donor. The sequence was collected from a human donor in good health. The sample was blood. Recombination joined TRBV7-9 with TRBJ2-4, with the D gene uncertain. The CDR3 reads CASSLPGQNIQYF. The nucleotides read TGTGCCAGCAGCTTACCAGGTCAAAACATTCAGTACTTC.